Below, 4 T cell receptor beta chains from the same sample are listed, as sequenced in a study of CD8 T cells in Susac syndrome. Reverse transcription of roughly 0.5 to 1 ug RNA was carried out with random hexamers. TCRdb processed the immunoSEQ multiplex PCR reads anew with MiXCR; each CDR3 protein has one entry. The data show a few hundred thousand distinct CDR3 sequences, with roughly 96% seen just once and 0.085% to 0.095% held by the top ten. Sequencing was done on a sample of CD4+ T cells from PBMCs. The receptors come from a human donor with multiple sclerosis.

V and J are TRBV20-1 and TRBJ1-2; D is unclear. V was clipped by 3 bases and J by 6 bases, with 5 bases between them. The CDR3 covers 10 residues. CDR1 is DFQATT and CDR2 is SNEGSKA in the germline V gene (reference sequence). CDR3 residues: CSASEHGYTF. For the CDR3, the DNA is TGCAGTGCTAGTGAGCATGGCTACACCTTC.

This clonotype was observed once. The chain couples TRBV20-1 to TRBJ1-6; a possible D gene is TRBD1 (5 bases). The germline gives CDR1 DFQATT, CDR2 SNEGSKA (reference sequence). This CDR3 spans 14 amino acids. V lost 2 bases to trimming and J lost 3 bases, with 8 bases between them. The CDR3 nucleotides are TGCAGTGCTAGAACAACAGGCTATAATTCACCCCTCCACTTT. Its translation: CSARTTGYNSPLHF.

This chain connects TRBV29-1 to TRBJ2-7; D might be TRBD1 or TRBD2, each matching 5 bases. Germline loops: CDR1 SQVTM, CDR2 ANQGSEA. The V gene lost 2 bases and the J gene lost 2 bases, with 10 bases spanning the gap. This CDR3 has 13 residues. CDR3 residues: CSVETGTPYEQYF. Here the CDR3 DNA reads TGCAGCGTTGAAACCGGGACCCCCTACGAGCAGTACTTC.

The chain joins TRBV6-1 to TRBJ1-2, with D uncertain. V was pared by 7 bases and J by 1 base, with 7 bases between. Per germline, CDR1 MNHNS and CDR2 SASEGT. The CDR3 length is 12 residues. The CDR3 coding sequence is TGTGCCAGCACGGCAGTTAACTATGGCTACACCTTC. Translated, it gives CASTAVNYGYTF.